This TCR beta chain was retrieved from a study of beta chain features in type 1 diabetes. The wider study: All samples together contributed 107,917,701 sorted cells for examination. Notes on the study in general: Researchers caution that PCR might favor shorter templates, equally among patients and controls. cDNA-based reads could over-represent cells with high TCR expression. Shorter TCRB CDR3s, moderately but significantly so, were found in Type 1 diabetes patients in all four CD4+ subsets.

Only a few counts were recorded for this clone. Its antigen is not identified. The whole isolated RNA underwent reverse transcription, so sequencing captured expressed TCRB transcripts. The assay was immunoSEQ multiplex PCR, and TCRdb's table has in-frame clones only and misses some. The sample records nearly 350,000 clones, approximately 9.9% being singletons. The V gene's germline CDR1 is MNHNS and CDR2 SASEGT. V gave up 5 bases and J gave up 4 bases; unmatched junction bases: 6. This CDR3 is built from 15 residues. Sequences were obtained from central memory CD4+ T cells from blood. This TCR was sampled from a man younger than 40 with type 1 diabetes. The chain couples TRBV6-1 to TRBJ2-5, with TRBD2 matching over 11 bases. CDR3 nucleotides: TGTGCCAGCAGTAGAGGGACTAGCGGACGAGAGACCCAGTACTTC. This gives the protein CASSRGTSGRETQYF.